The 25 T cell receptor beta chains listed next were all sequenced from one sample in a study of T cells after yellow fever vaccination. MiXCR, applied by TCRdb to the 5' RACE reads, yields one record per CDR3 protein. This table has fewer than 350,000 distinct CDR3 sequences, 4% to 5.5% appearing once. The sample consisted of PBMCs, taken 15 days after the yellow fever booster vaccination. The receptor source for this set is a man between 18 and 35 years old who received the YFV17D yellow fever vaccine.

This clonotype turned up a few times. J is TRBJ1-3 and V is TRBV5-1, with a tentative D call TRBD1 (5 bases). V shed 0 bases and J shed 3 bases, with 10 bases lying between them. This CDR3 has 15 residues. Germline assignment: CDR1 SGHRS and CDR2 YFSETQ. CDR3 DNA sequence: TGCGCCAGCAGCTTGGCCCCCCAGGGTGGAAACACCATATATTTT. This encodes CASSLAPQGGNTIYF.

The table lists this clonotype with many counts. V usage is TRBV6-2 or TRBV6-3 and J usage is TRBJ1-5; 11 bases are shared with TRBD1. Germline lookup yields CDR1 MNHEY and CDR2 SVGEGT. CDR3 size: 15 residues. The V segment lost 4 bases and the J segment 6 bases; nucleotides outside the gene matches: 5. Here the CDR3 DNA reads TGTGCCAGCAGTTGGGACAGGGGGATGACTCAGCCCCAGCATTTT. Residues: CASSWDRGMTQPQHF.

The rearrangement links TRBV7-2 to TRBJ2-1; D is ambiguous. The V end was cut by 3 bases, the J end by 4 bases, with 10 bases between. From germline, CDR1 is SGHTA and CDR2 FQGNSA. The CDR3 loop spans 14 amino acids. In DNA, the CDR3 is TGTGCCAGCAGCTTCGGGTCGGTTTACAATGAGCAGTTCTTC. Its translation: CASSFGSVYNEQFF.

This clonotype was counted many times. Here the CDR3 DNA reads TGCGCCAGCAGACCTTATCAGAGCTCCTACGAGCAGTACTTC. It specifies CASRPYQSSYEQYF. This chain joins TRBV5-1 and TRBJ2-7, with D hard to call. The germline V gene has CDR1 SGHRS and CDR2 YFSETQ. The CDR3 spans 14 residues. With 5 bases removed from V and 0 bases from J, the gap between germline ends came to 12 bases.

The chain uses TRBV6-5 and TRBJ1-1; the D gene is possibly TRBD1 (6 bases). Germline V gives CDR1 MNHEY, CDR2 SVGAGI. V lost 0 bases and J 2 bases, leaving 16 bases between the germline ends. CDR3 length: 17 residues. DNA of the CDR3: TGTGCCAGCAGTTACTCGACGTGGGCGGGGGGCAACACTGAAGCTTTCTTT. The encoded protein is CASSYSTWAGGNTEAFF.

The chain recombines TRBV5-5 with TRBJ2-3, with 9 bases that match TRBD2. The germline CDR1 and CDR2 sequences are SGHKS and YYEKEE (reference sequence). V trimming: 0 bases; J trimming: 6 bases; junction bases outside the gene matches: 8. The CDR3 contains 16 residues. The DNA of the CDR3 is TGTGCCAGCAGCTTGGTCGGACTAGCGCTGAGCGATACGCAGTATTTT. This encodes CASSLVGLALSDTQYF.

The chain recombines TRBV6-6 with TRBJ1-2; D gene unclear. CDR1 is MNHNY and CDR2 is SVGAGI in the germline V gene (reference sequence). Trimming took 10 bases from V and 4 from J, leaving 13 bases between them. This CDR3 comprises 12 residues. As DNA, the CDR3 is TGTGCCACCGTACTCGATTTCTATGGCTACACCTTC. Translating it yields CATVLDFYGYTF.

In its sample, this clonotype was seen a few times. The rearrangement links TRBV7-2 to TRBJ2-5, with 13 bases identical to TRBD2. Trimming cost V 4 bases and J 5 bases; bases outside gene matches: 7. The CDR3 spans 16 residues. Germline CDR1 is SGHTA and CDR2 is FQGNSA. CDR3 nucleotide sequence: TGTGCCAGCAGCTCTACACTAGCGGGGGGGACGGAGACCCAGTACTTC. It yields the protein CASSSTLAGGTETQYF.

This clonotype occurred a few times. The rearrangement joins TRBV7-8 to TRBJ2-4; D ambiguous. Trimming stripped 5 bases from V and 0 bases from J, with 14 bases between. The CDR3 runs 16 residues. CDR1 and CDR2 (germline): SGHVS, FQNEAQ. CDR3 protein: CASSPDISLAKNIQYF. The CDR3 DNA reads TGTGCCAGCAGCCCTGATATCTCCCTAGCCAAAAACATTCAGTACTTC.

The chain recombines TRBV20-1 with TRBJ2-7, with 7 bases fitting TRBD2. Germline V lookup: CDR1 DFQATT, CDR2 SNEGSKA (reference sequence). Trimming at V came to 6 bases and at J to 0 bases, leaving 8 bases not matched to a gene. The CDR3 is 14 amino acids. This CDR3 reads CSASGTSSSYEQYF. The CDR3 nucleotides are TGCAGTGCGAGCGGGACGAGTAGCTCCTACGAGCAGTACTTC.

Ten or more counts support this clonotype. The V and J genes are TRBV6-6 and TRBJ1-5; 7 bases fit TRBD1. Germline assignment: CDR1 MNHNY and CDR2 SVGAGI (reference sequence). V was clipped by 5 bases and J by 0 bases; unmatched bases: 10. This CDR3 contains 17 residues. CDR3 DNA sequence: TGTGCCAGCAGTAACCCTAAGACAGGGTATAGCAATCAGCCCCAGCATTTT. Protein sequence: CASSNPKTGYSNQPQHF.

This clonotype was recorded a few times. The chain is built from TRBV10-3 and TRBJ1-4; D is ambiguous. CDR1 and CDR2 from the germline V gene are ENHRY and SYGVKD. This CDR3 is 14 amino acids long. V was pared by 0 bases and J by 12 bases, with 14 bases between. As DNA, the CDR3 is TGTGCCATCAGTGAGTCGATGGCAGAGGAGGAACTGTTTTTT. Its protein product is CAISESMAEEELFF.

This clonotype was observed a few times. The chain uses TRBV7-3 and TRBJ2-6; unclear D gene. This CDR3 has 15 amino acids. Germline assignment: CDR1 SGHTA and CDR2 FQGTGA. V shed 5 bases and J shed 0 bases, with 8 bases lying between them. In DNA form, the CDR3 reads TGTGCCAGCAGCCTCAGTCACTCTGGGGCCAACGTCCTGACTTTC. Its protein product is CASSLSHSGANVLTF.

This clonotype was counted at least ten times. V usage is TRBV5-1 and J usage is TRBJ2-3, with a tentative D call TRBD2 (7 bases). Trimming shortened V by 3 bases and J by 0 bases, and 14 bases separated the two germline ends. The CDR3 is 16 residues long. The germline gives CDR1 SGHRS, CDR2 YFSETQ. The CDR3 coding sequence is TGCGCCAGCAGCTGGGGGGGCCTACCTAGCACAGATACGCAGTATTTT. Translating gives CASSWGGLPSTDTQYF. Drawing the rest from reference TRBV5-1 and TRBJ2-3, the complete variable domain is KAGVTQTPRYLIKTRGQQVTLSCSPISGHRSVSWYQQTPGQGLQFLFEYFSETQRNKGNFPGRFSGRQFSNSRSEMNVSTLELGDSALYLCASSWGGLPSTDTQYFGPGTRLTVL.

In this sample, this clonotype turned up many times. The chain's CDR3 is CASSLGQGVGNEQFF. CDR3 coding DNA: TGTGCCAGCAGCTTAGGGCAGGGTGTGGGGAATGAGCAGTTCTTC. The J gene is TRBJ2-1, the V gene TRBV7-2; weak D call: TRBD1 (5 bases). The CDR3 loop spans 15 amino acids. Germline V lookup: CDR1 SGHTA, CDR2 FQGNSA. The V and J ends lost 1 base and 7 bases respectively, with 14 bases between them.

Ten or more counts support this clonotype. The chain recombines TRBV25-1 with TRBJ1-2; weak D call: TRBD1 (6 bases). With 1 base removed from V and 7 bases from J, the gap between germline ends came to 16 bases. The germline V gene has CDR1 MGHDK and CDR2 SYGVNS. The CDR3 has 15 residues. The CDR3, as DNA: TGTGCCAGCAGTGAATCACAGGGAGAAGTTTCTGGCTACACCTTC. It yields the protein CASSESQGEVSGYTF.

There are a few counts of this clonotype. The CDR3 DNA sequence: TGTGCCAGCAGTCACCGACAGGGATTTGGAAACACCATATATTTT. Encoded protein: CASSHRQGFGNTIYF. The chain combines TRBV28 with TRBJ1-3; the match to TRBD1 covers 7 bases. Germline CDR1 and CDR2: MDHEN and SYDVKM. V trimming: 5 bases; J trimming: 3 bases; junction bases outside the gene matches: 7. The CDR3 length is 15 residues. The variable domain in full, completed from reference TRBV28 and TRBJ1-3, reads DVKVTQSSRYLVKRTGEKVFLECVQDMDHENMFWYRQDPGLGLRLIYFSYDVKMKEKGDIPEGYSVSREKKERFSLILESASTNQTSMYLCASSHRQGFGNTIYFGEGSWLTVV.

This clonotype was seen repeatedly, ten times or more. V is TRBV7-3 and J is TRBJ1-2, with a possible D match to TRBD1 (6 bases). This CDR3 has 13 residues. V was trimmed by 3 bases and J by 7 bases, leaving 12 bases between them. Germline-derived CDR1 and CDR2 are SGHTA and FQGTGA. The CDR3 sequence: CASSFTQGGGYTF. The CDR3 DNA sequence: TGTGCCAGCAGCTTTACACAGGGTGGTGGCTACACCTTC.

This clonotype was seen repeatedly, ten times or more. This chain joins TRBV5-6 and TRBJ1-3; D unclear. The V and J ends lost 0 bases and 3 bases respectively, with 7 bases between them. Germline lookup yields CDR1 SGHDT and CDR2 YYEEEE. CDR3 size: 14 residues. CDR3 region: CASSLVSVGNTIYF. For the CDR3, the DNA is TGTGCCAGCAGCTTGGTCTCAGTTGGAAACACCATATATTTT.

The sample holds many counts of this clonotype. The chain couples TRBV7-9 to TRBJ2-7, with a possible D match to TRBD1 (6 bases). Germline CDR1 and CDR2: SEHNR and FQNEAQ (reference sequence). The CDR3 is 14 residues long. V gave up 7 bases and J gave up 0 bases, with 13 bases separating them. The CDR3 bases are TGTGCCAGCACCCCGACAGGATTCTCCTACGAGCAGTACTTC. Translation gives CASTPTGFSYEQYF.

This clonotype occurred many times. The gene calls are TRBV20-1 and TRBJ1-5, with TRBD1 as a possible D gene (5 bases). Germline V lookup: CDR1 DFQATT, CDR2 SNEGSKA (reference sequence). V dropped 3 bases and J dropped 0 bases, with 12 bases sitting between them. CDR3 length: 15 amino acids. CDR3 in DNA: TGCAGTGCTAGCCATACCGGGGCTAGCAATCAGCCCCAGCATTTT. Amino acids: CSASHTGASNQPQHF.

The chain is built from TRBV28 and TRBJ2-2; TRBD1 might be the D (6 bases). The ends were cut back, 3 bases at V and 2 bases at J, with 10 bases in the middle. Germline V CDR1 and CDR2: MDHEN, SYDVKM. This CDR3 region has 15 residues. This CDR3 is CASSFHGTNTGELFF. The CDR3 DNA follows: TGTGCCAGCAGTTTTCACGGGACAAACACCGGGGAGCTGTTTTTT.

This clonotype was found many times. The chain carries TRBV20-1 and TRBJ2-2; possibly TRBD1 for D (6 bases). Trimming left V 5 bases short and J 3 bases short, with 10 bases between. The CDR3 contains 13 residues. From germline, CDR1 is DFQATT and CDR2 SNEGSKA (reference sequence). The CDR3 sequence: CSAWTAYTGELFF. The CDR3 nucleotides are TGCAGTGCTTGGACAGCGTACACCGGGGAGCTGTTTTTT.

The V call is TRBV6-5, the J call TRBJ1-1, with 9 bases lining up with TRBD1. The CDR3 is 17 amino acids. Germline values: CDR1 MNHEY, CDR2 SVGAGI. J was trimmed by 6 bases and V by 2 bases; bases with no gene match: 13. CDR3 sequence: CASSYARFRDRDSEAFF. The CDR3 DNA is TGTGCCAGCAGTTACGCGCGATTCCGGGACAGGGATTCTGAAGCTTTCTTT.

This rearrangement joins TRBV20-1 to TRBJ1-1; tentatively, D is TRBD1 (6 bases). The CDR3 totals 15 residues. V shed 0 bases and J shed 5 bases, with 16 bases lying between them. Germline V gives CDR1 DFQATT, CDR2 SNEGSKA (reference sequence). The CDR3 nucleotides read TGCAGTGCTAGAGATCTCGGGGGGGCGAGTACTGAAGCTTTCTTT. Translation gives CSARDLGGASTEAFF.